Listed here are 17 T cell receptor beta chains from one sample, sequenced in a study of monozygotic twins with cystic fibrosis. Profiled with immunoSEQ multiplex PCR; TCRdb holds only in-frame clones, not every one. The table includes 20,000 to 25,000 clones, approximately 97% detected once. The specimen was blood. The origin of the receptors is a girl under 18 with cystic fibrosis.

The rearrangement joins TRBV6-6 to TRBJ2-7, with no clear D. V was cut by 6 bases and J by 2 bases, with 14 bases left in between. The CDR3 length is 14 residues. Germline V lookup: CDR1 MNHNY, CDR2 SVGAGI (reference sequence). CDR3 in amino acids: CASRNGVGPYEQYV. CDR3 coding DNA: TGTGCCAGCAGGAACGGAGTAGGTCCCTACGAGCAGTACGTC.

This chain connects TRBV4-1 to TRBJ2-1, with a possible D match to TRBD1 (6 bases). Germline CDR1 MGHRA, CDR2 YSYEKL. The CDR3 runs 15 residues. Trimming removed 3 bases at V and 1 base at J, with 10 bases between. The CDR3 reads CASSQYGTSYNEQFF. As DNA, the CDR3 is TGCGCCAGCAGCCAGTACGGGACATCCTACAATGAGCAGTTCTTC.

In the case of this clone: At one of its ends the junction is not consistent with the germline gene, which may arise from a read error. V gene TRBV28 combines with J gene TRBJ2-5, with D perhaps matching TRBD1 (5 bases). This CDR3 is built from 14 residues. Looked up from germline, CDR1 is MDHEN and CDR2 is SYDVKM. The CDR3 coding sequence is TGTGCCAGCAGTTTGGTGGGGCAGCAAGGGACCCAGTACTTC. It codes for CASSLVGQQGTQYF.

J is TRBJ1-1 and V is TRBV7-2; 8 positions match TRBD1. The CDR3 is 16 amino acids. CDR1 is SGHTA, CDR2 FQGNSA, per germline. The J segment lost 0 bases and the V segment lost 0 bases, leaving 3 bases of the junction unmatched. CDR3 coding DNA: TGTGCCAGCAGCTTAGCTGGACAGGGTTTGAACACTGAAGCTTTCTTT. Encoded protein: CASSLAGQGLNTEAFF.

The V and J genes are TRBV6-7 and TRBJ2-2; D remains unclear. TRBV6-7 is identified as an open reading frame with a role that is uncertain. V lost 10 bases and J 4 bases, leaving 13 bases between the germline ends. CDR3 length equals 13 residues. The CDR3 region has the DNA TGTGCCACCCTCCTTCTGAGCACCGGGGAGCTGTTTTTT. It encodes CATLLLSTGELFF.

This chain's CDR3 is CASSLDSSLNTEAFF. The CDR3 DNA is TGTGCCAGCAGTCTCGACAGTTCCCTGAACACTGAAGCTTTCTTT. V usage is TRBV27 and J usage is TRBJ1-1; TRBD1 might be the D (5 bases). Germline V lookup: CDR1 MNHEY, CDR2 SMNVEV (reference sequence). Trimming cost V 5 bases and J 0 bases, with 13 bases left between them. The CDR3 is made up of 15 amino acids.

This sequence joins TRBV27 and TRBJ2-3; D gene uncertain. CDR1 and CDR2 from the germline V gene are MNHEY and SMNVEV (reference sequence). The CDR3 has 12 amino acids. V dropped 4 bases and J dropped 3 bases, with 5 bases sitting between them. The CDR3 nucleotides are TGTGCCAGCAGTTGTTGGACAGATACGCAGTATTTT. Translating it yields CASSCWTDTQYF.

V gene TRBV19 combines with J gene TRBJ2-1; 12 positions agree with TRBD2. Germline assignment: CDR1 LNHDA and CDR2 SQIVND (reference sequence). This CDR3 is built from 15 residues. After removal of 5 bases from V and 7 bases from J, the junction contained 6 bases not matched to a gene. The CDR3 is CASSSLAGGPNEQFF. The CDR3 DNA is TGTGCCAGTAGTTCCCTAGCGGGAGGGCCGAATGAGCAGTTCTTC.

About this clone itself: One junction end does not reproduce the germline sequence, and a read error may be involved. The chain carries TRBV27 and TRBJ2-7, with D possibly called TRBD1 or TRBD2 (5 bases each). This CDR3 contains 16 residues. Germline lookup yields CDR1 MNHEY and CDR2 SMNVEV (reference sequence). The CDR3 bases are TGTGCCAGCAGTTTAGTAGCCGTGACGGGGACCTACGAGCAGTATTTC. Its protein is CASSLVAVTGTYEQYF.

This chain uses TRBV4-2 with TRBJ2-1; 10 bases match TRBD2. The V segment lost 3 bases and the J segment 9 bases; nucleotides outside the gene matches: 5. The CDR3 is made up of 14 amino acids. Germline V lookup: CDR1 LGHNA, CDR2 YNFKEQ. The chain's CDR3 is CASSQGTSASEQFF. The CDR3 region has the DNA TGTGCCAGCAGCCAGGGGACTAGCGCTAGTGAGCAGTTCTTC.

The V and J genes are TRBV30 and TRBJ2-1, with D tentatively TRBD2 (6 bases). Trimming stripped 5 bases from V and 4 bases from J, with 18 bases between. CDR3 length: 15 amino acids. Germline V gene lookup returns CDR1 GTSNPN and CDR2 SVGIG (reference sequence). The CDR3, as DNA: TGTGCCTGGGCCAGGATGGGAGGTGGGTACAATGAGCAGTTCTTC. Translation: CAWARMGGGYNEQFF.

This rearrangement joins TRBV30 to TRBJ2-5; D may be TRBD1 or TRBD2 (6 bases each). V lost 4 bases, J lost 5 bases, and 11 bases lay in between. CDR3 size: 12 residues. Germline assignment: CDR1 GTSNPN and CDR2 SVGIG (reference sequence). CDR3 amino acids: CAWIQGGETQYF. The CDR3 DNA reads TGTGCCTGGATACAAGGGGGGGAGACCCAGTACTTC.

V and J are TRBV7-2 and TRBJ2-4; 12 nucleotides line up with TRBD2. V shed 5 bases and J 0 bases; nucleotides not matched to a gene: 5. This CDR3 is built from 17 residues. Germline lookup yields CDR1 SGHTA and CDR2 FQGNSA. The CDR3 coding sequence is TGTGCCAGCAGCCTACTAGCGGGAGGTCTAGCCAAAAACATTCAGTACTTC. Protein product: CASSLLAGGLAKNIQYF.

The chain links TRBV19 to TRBJ1-4; D unclear. The V end lost 0 bases, the J end lost 13 bases, and 15 bases lay between the germline ends. CDR1 LNHDA and CDR2 SQIVND come from the germline V gene (reference sequence). This CDR3 comprises 14 residues. CDR3 sequence: CASSIDRGVTRLFF. The CDR3 region has the DNA TGTGCCAGTAGTATAGATCGTGGGGTGACGAGACTGTTTTTT.

V is TRBV5-6 and J is TRBJ2-2, with D perhaps matching TRBD2 (5 bases). CDR3 length equals 13 residues. The germline V gene encodes CDR1 SGHDT and CDR2 YYEEEE. The V and J ends lost 0 bases and 7 bases respectively, with 7 bases between them. The CDR3: CASSLGGHGELFF. The CDR3 bases are TGTGCCAGCAGCTTGGGCGGGCACGGGGAGCTGTTTTTT.

This chain uses TRBV5-8 with TRBJ1-4, with D hard to call. CDR3 size: 14 residues. Trimming cost V 0 bases and J 7 bases, with 10 bases left between them. Germline V lookup: CDR1 SGHTS, CDR2 YDEGEE. CDR3 sequence: CASSLGNPGEKLFF. CDR3 DNA: TGTGCCAGCAGCTTGGGAAATCCGGGTGAAAAACTGTTTTTT.

This chain connects TRBV5-8 to TRBJ2-1; D might be TRBD2 (6 bases). V gave up 4 bases and J gave up 8 bases, with 13 bases separating them. The CDR3 extends over 13 amino acids. The germline V gene has CDR1 SGHTS and CDR2 YDEGEE. DNA of the CDR3: TGTGCCAGCAGCCCAGGATGGGAGGATGAGCAGTTCTTC. It yields the protein CASSPGWEDEQFF.